The clone carrying this T cell receptor beta chain was detected a few times. CDR1 and CDR2 from the germline V gene are MGHRA and YSYEKL. The V segment lost 3 bases and the J segment 2 bases; nucleotides outside the gene matches: 5. The CDR3 spans 15 residues. The sample belongs to a study of T cell responses to AZD1222 COVID-19 vaccine. TCRdb's table, derived via immunoSEQ multiplex PCR, lists solely in-frame clones and lacks some. The repertoire holds roughly 190,000 clones, with roughly 90% as singletons. This TCR was sampled from an adult who received the AZD1222 COVID-19 vaccine. The V gene is TRBV4-1, the J gene TRBJ2-3, with 7 bases fitting TRBD2. Here the sequenced sample was peripheral blood, taken 28 days after the second AZD1222 dose. This chain's CDR3 is CASSHPSGTTDTQYF. The CDR3 DNA reads as TGCGCCAGCAGCCATCCTAGCGGAACCACAGATACGCAGTATTTT.